The entry that follows covers one T cell receptor (beta chain) sequence. This sample stems from a study of shared clonotypes between healthy human individuals. The data were produced by immunoSEQ multiplex PCR, yet TCRdb's version contains in-frame clones alone and is incomplete. The sample consists of roughly 1 million clones, roughly 80% of them appearing once. Germline values: CDR1 SGHAT, CDR2 FQNNGV. V dropped 5 bases and J dropped 12; count of bases not matched to a gene: 11. This CDR3 comprises 13 residues. The sequence was obtained from a young man in good health. Material: memory CD4+ T cells sorted from blood. Subset specified: CD45RA-negative fraction. The V and J genes are TRBV11-2 and TRBJ2-7, with TRBD1 matching over 9 bases. In DNA, the CDR3 is TGTGCCAGCAGCCAAAACCCGGGGGGACAGGGGTACTTC. This codes for CASSQNPGGQGYF.